The source of this T cell receptor beta chain is a study of blood T cells in healthy people across ages. In this sample, this clonotype turned up a few times. The antigen is not known. General observations from the study: CMV status of donors was unknown, possibly confounding expanded clonotype changes. A strong correlation was found between TCR beta diversity and the percentage of naive T cells. Fewer expanded clones and more diversity marked long-lived versus aged donors.

Germline V gene lookup returns CDR1 SNHLY and CDR2 FYNNEI. The CDR3 contains 13 residues. For the second PCR, which ran for about 6 to 11 cycles, a sample-barcoded 5' primer and a J-beta primer mix were used. Each of the cDNA molecules was tagged by a template-switch adaptor with 12 random nucleotides. TCRdb analysed the 5' RACE reads with MiXCR anew, one entry per CDR3 protein. This table holds roughly 1,800,000 distinct CDR3 sequences, around half found once. The receptor's source is a woman in her thirties or forties in good health. The chain links TRBV2 to TRBJ2-7; the D is unclear. The DNA end is more similar to TRBJ2-5, so the J call may be wrong. Sequenced material: blood. DNA for the CDR3: TGTGCCAGGCGGACCCAGGCGGTCCAGACCCAGTACTTC. It specifies CARRTQAVQTQYF.